These 18 T cell receptor beta chains share one sample of origin, sequenced in a study of blood T cell repertoires in COVID-19. Sequencing used immunoSEQ multiplex PCR; TCRdb keeps in-frame clones, though not all of them. The table has just under 65,000 clones, about 80% seen once. Input material: peripheral blood. Receptors originate from a woman of 80 years or more with acute or convalescent COVID-19.

This chain joins TRBV19 and TRBJ1-6, with D perhaps matching TRBD1 (5 bases). The length of the CDR3 is 15 residues. The V and J ends lost 5 bases and 3 bases respectively, with 11 bases between them. CDR1 and CDR2 (germline): LNHDA, SQIVND (reference sequence). As DNA, the CDR3 is TGTGCCAGTAGTCCACAGGCCAACTATAATTCACCCCTCCACTTT. Translated: CASSPQANYNSPLHF.

This chain joins TRBV18 and TRBJ1-1; possible D gene TRBD1, 5 bases. CDR1 and CDR2 from the germline V gene are KGHSH and LQKENI. The CDR3 has 15 residues. The ends were cut back, 2 bases at V and 11 bases at J, with 21 bases in the middle. The CDR3 region has the DNA TGTGCCAGCTCACCAGGGCAGGGCGACCTAGGGGCCGCTTTCTTT. It codes for CASSPGQGDLGAAFF.

This clone showed up just once. V and J are TRBV18 and TRBJ1-4; 7 nucleotides agree with TRBD1. CDR1 KGHSH and CDR2 LQKENI come from the germline V gene. CDR3 length: 15 amino acids. The V and J ends lost 0 bases and 3 bases, in that order; junction bases with no gene match: 1. This CDR3 is CASSPPGTANEKLFF. The CDR3 region has the DNA TGTGCCAGCTCACCACCCGGGACAGCTAATGAAAAACTGTTTTTT.

The chain recombines TRBV11-2 with TRBJ1-6, with 9 bases aligning to TRBD1. V lost 5 bases and J lost 7; bases outside the gene matches: 12. CDR1 SGHAT and CDR2 FQNNGV come from the germline V gene. CDR3 length: 17 residues. CDR3 loop: CASSPGGGTGRNSPLHF. The CDR3 region has the DNA TGTGCCAGCAGCCCTGGGGGAGGGACAGGGCGAAATTCACCCCTCCACTTT.

The J gene is TRBJ2-4, the V gene TRBV5-1; 10 nucleotides align to TRBD2. The germline V gene encodes CDR1 SGHRS and CDR2 YFSETQ. J was trimmed by 0 bases and V by 0 bases; bases with no gene match: 6. The CDR3 is 18 residues long. As DNA, the CDR3 is TGCGCCAGCAGCTTGGCCCCTAGCGGGGGTGGAGCCAAAAACATTCAGTACTTC. Amino acids: CASSLAPSGGGAKNIQYF.

J is TRBJ2-5 and V is TRBV18; 10 bases agree with TRBD2. V was clipped by 6 bases and J by 2 bases; unmatched bases: 6. Germline values: CDR1 KGHSH, CDR2 LQKENI. The CDR3 contains 15 residues. The chain's CDR3 is CASSLQTSGQETQYF. DNA for the CDR3: TGTGCCAGCTCGCTGCAGACTAGCGGGCAAGAGACCCAGTACTTC. Looking up the rest from reference TRBV18 and TRBJ2-5 gives the full variable domain: NAGVMQNPRHLVRRRGQEARLRCSPMKGHSHVYWYRQLPEEGLKFMVYLQKENIIDESGMPKERFSAEFPKEGPSILRIQQVVRGDSAAYFCASSLQTSGQETQYFGPGTRLLVL.

The sample holds a few counts of this clone. This chain joins TRBV7-8 and TRBJ1-6; 7 bases agree with TRBD1. Germline CDR1 and CDR2: SGHVS and FQNEAQ. Trimming at V came to 2 bases and at J to 6 bases, leaving 4 bases not matched to a gene. CDR3 size: 15 residues. The CDR3 region is CASSLLGDSNSPLHF. CDR3 DNA sequence: TGTGCCAGCAGCTTACTAGGGGACAGTAATTCACCCCTCCACTTT.

This rearrangement joins TRBV5-1 to TRBJ1-1; D call uncertain. This CDR3 is built from 14 residues. V was trimmed by 2 bases and J by 1 base, leaving 9 bases between them. Germline V gene lookup returns CDR1 SGHRS and CDR2 YFSETQ. The chain's CDR3 is CASSFDTENTEAFF. The DNA of the CDR3 is TGCGCCAGCAGCTTCGACACCGAGAACACTGAAGCTTTCTTT.

V gene TRBV9 combines with J gene TRBJ2-1; TRBD2 matches at 10 bases. This CDR3 contains 17 residues. The J segment lost 4 bases and the V segment lost 0 bases, leaving 7 bases of the junction unmatched. In germline, CDR1 is SGDLS, CDR2 YYNGEE. CDR3 protein: CASSVDPSGSLYNEQFF. In nucleotides, the CDR3 is TGTGCCAGCAGCGTAGATCCTAGCGGGAGTCTTTACAATGAGCAGTTCTTC.

The rearrangement uses TRBV19 and TRBJ1-5; a possible D gene is TRBD1 (5 bases). The length of the CDR3 is 16 residues. Looked up from germline, CDR1 is LNHDA and CDR2 is SQIVND (reference sequence). With 6 bases removed from V and 3 bases from J, the gap between germline ends came to 18 bases. This chain's CDR3 is CASRQNRQITNQPQHF. In DNA, the CDR3 is TGTGCCAGTAGACAAAACAGACAGATCACCAATCAGCCCCAGCATTTT.

The V and J genes are TRBV5-6 and TRBJ2-7; 8 bases fit TRBD1. From germline, CDR1 is SGHDT and CDR2 YYEEEE. V dropped 0 bases and J dropped 2; count of bases not matched to a gene: 7. The CDR3 is made up of 16 amino acids. The CDR3 spells CASSLDGTGKAYEQYF. The CDR3 coding sequence is TGTGCCAGCAGCTTGGATGGGACAGGAAAAGCCTACGAGCAGTACTTC.

The chain recombines TRBV10-3 with TRBJ1-2, with D maybe TRBD1 (5 bases). The V gene lost 3 bases and the J gene lost 3 bases, with 11 bases spanning the gap. Germline V gives CDR1 ENHRY, CDR2 SYGVKD. CDR3 size: 14 residues. Here the CDR3 DNA reads TGTGCCATCAGTGATCAGGGAGGCCACTATGGCTACACCTTC. Its protein is CAISDQGGHYGYTF.

V gene TRBV28 combines with J gene TRBJ1-5; D is ambiguous. The CDR3 has 14 residues. Per germline, CDR1 MDHEN and CDR2 SYDVKM. Trimming removed 6 bases from V and 1 base from J, with 10 bases in between. The CDR3 nucleotides are TGTGCCAGCAGCCCCTCACAGAGCAATCAGCCCCAGCATTTT. It translates to CASSPSQSNQPQHF.

This clone was detected many times. The V gene is TRBV10-3, the J gene TRBJ2-1; 7 bases align to TRBD2. Germline V gives CDR1 ENHRY, CDR2 SYGVKD. V lost 0 bases to trimming and J lost 7 bases; unmatched junction nucleotides: 21. This CDR3 is 20 amino acids long. CDR3 in DNA: TGTGCCATCAGTGAGTCCCAGGTTTGGCTAGCGGTACTCCTAGGTAATGAGCAGTTCTTC. Translation: CAISESQVWLAVLLGNEQFF.

The V gene is TRBV9, the J gene TRBJ1-2; TRBD1 matches 9 bases. This CDR3 has 14 residues. With 0 bases clipped from V and 14 bases from J, the junction kept 11 bases outside the gene matches. Germline values: CDR1 SGDLS, CDR2 YYNGEE. CDR3 sequence (DNA): TGTGCCAGCAGCGTAGCTACGGGACAGGGAAGTTGGACCTTC. Translating gives CASSVATGQGSWTF.

In its sample, this clone was seen a few times. This chain links TRBV10-3 with TRBJ1-6, with D perhaps matching TRBD1 (5 bases). Germline CDR1 ENHRY, CDR2 SYGVKD. V lost 2 bases and J lost 10, with 12 bases in between. The CDR3 loop spans 14 amino acids. The chain's CDR3 is CAISERQGGSPLHF. The CDR3 DNA sequence: TGTGCCATCAGTGAGAGGCAGGGTGGGTCACCCCTCCACTTT.

The chain combines TRBV30 with TRBJ2-3; possible D gene TRBD2, 5 bases. CDR3 size: 15 residues. Trimming pared 0 bases from V and 1 base from J, leaving 11 bases between. CDR1 and CDR2 from the germline V gene are GTSNPN and SVGIG (reference sequence). CDR3 residues: CAWSVLGKGTDTQYF. As DNA, the CDR3 is TGTGCCTGGAGTGTACTCGGGAAGGGCACAGATACGCAGTATTTT.

This clone was observed many times. The V gene is TRBV9, the J gene TRBJ2-7; TRBD1 might be the D (5 bases). Trimming cost V 3 bases and J 2 bases, with 15 bases left between them. This CDR3 contains 15 residues. Looked up from germline, CDR1 is SGDLS and CDR2 is YYNGEE. CDR3 amino acids: CASSASQGVTYEQYF. DNA of the CDR3: TGTGCCAGCAGCGCATCTCAAGGGGTGACCTACGAGCAGTACTTC.